This record covers a single T cell receptor beta chain. Its antigen is still unknown. Within one base of it there is no much larger clone, and no base qualities were kept. Deletion took 6 bases off V and 4 bases off J, with a span of 9 bases between the germline ends. The CDR3, from cysteine to phenylalanine, totals 12 residues. The sequence is cut down to CDR3 DNA, 36 bases in frame from base 1. The immunoSEQ Assay, a bias-controlled multiplex PCR, was used to amplify TCRbeta CDR3 regions from genomic DNA. The study's processing was this. The number of nucleated cells in each sample was estimated from the amplification of reference gene primers within the assay. To quantify the absolute abundance of each unique TCRbeta CDR3 rearrangement, sequence reads were collapsed and filtered. For each sample, productive Simpson clonality was calculated as the square root of Simpson's diversity index across productive rearrangements. TCRdb retrieved this table from immuneACCESS and kept in-frame rearrangements only. Not all clones are present; in checked studies, unresolved V genes account for under half, and no reason is known for the remainder. V and J calls and clone size come straight from that table; D and trimming were deduced from the DNA. This sample lists fewer than 300,000 clones; 87% were detected once. In total, the top ten clones hold less than 1.6% of the sample.

Samples from volunteer blood donors who had recovered from COVID-19 were contributed by a second Seattle source. Collaborating institutions collected whole blood in K2EDTA tubes following their own protocols. For TCRbeta analysis, collaborator samples were shipped as frozen whole blood, as isolated PBMCs, or as DNA extracted from either sample type. This sample is drawn from a study of blood T cell repertoires in COVID-19 (dated by TCRdb to between 2020 and 2021). At the level of the whole study: The collaborator samples originated in the United States, Italy and Spain and spanned the acute and convalescent phases of COVID-19. The prospective study material was composed of cDNA or gDNA derived from T cells, B-cell-depleted T cells, or PBMCs. Subjects who had been exposed to COVID-19, were actively infected with it, or had recovered from it provided the deeply sampled blood TCRbeta repertoires that made up the dataset. The repertoires were released in a freely available public database meant as a resource for research on the immune response to SARS-CoV-2. Samples were obtained from the ongoing ImmuneRACE study (first 160 participants) and from 1,254 subjects provided by 6 global collaborators. Sample metadata almost always included a de-identified subject ID, COVID-19 status, age in years and sex. HLA class I and class II types, where available, came from metadata supplied by the sample provider rather than from assay-based typing. What the work shows at the level of the full study, not this receptor alone: Clinical and demographic metadata were provided uncurated, with the amount varying by source and participant.

The sample comprised peripheral blood. The source of this sequence is a woman between 40 and 55 years old who had recovered from COVID-19. In this chain, TRBV12-3 or TRBV12-4 is recombined with TRBJ1-1; the D segment cannot be called with confidence. In nucleotides, the sequence is TGTGCCAGCAGGTCAGGCCTCACTGAAGCTTTCTTT. The resulting protein is CASRSGLTEAFF.